The 12 T cell receptor beta chains given below trace back to one sample, sequenced in a study of blood T cell repertoires in COVID-19. Only in-frame clones appear in the TCRdb table, and some are missing; sequencing was by immunoSEQ multiplex PCR. This sample has around 250,000 clones, with around 90% found just once. Material for sequencing was peripheral blood. These TCRs come from a woman aged 70-85 years with active or convalescent COVID-19.

The chain is built from TRBV7-2 and TRBJ1-1; possibly TRBD1 for D (5 bases). The CDR3 sequence is 13 residues long. Germline V gene data show CDR1 as SGHTA and CDR2 as FQGNSA. Trimming took 5 bases from V and 11 from J, leaving 18 bases between them. The CDR3 here is CASSPRVGEGAFF. CDR3 nucleotides: TGTGCCAGCAGCCCGAGGGTTGGGGAGGGGGCTTTCTTT.

The chain has TRBV7-2 and TRBJ2-5; 8 bases line up with TRBD2. V dropped 1 base and J dropped 5; count of bases not matched to a gene: 3. The CDR3 runs to 14 residues. Germline V gene lookup returns CDR1 SGHTA and CDR2 FQGNSA. CDR3 DNA: TGTGCCAGCAGCTTAGTTCCGGGGGGGGAGACCCAGTACTTC. Residues: CASSLVPGGETQYF.

The J gene is TRBJ1-5, the V gene TRBV29-1; D is unresolved. Germline CDR1 reads SQVTM; CDR2 reads ANQGSEA. Deletions cut 6 bases from V and 0 bases from J, with 12 bases between. The CDR3 loop spans 14 amino acids. This CDR3 reads CSVLSGYSNQPQHF. The DNA of the CDR3 is TGCAGCGTCCTCTCCGGGTATAGCAATCAGCCCCAGCATTTT.

The genes are TRBV5-6 and TRBJ1-2; D is undetermined. The V and J ends lost 0 bases and 4 bases respectively, with 7 bases between them. The length of the CDR3 is 13 residues. CDR1 and CDR2 from the germline V gene are SGHDT and YYEEEE. The CDR3 bases are TGTGCCAGCAGCTTGGCGGGGAGCTATGGCTACACCTTC. This encodes CASSLAGSYGYTF. Supplemented by reference TRBV5-6 and TRBJ1-2, the full variable domain reads DAGVTQSPTHLIKTRGQQVTLRCSPKSGHDTVSWYQQALGQGPQFIFQYYEEEERQRGNFPDRFSGHQFPNYSSELNVNALLLGDSALYLCASSLAGSYGYTFGSGTRLTVV.

The CDR3 DNA reads as TGTGCCAGCACACTACTAGCAAGAGACAATGAGCAGTTCTTC. It is translated as CASTLLARDNEQFF. The chain couples TRBV3-1 (or the pseudogene TRBV3-2) to TRBJ2-1; D perhaps matches TRBD2 (6 bases). There are 14 residues in the CDR3. Germline V gene lookup returns CDR1 LGHDT and CDR2 YNNKEL (reference sequence). Trimming took 7 bases from V and 5 from J, leaving 15 bases between them.

V and J are TRBV4-3 and TRBJ2-1; a possible D gene is TRBD1 (6 bases). The CDR3 spans 15 residues. Germline CDR1 reads LGHNA; CDR2 reads YSLEER. V was pared by 0 bases and J by 1 base, with 7 bases between. CDR3 in amino acids: CASSQEGGSYNEQFF. The CDR3 DNA reads TGCGCCAGCAGCCAAGAAGGGGGATCCTACAATGAGCAGTTCTTC.

In this sample, this clone turned up a few times. The J gene is TRBJ1-5, the V gene TRBV24-1; 8 positions match TRBD1. V lost 4 bases, J lost 0 bases, and 4 bases stayed unmatched. This CDR3 contains 16 residues. Germline loops: CDR1 KGHDR, CDR2 SFDVKD. The CDR3 reads CATSDRTGSSNQPQHF. DNA of the CDR3: TGTGCCACCAGTGACCGGACAGGGAGTAGCAATCAGCCCCAGCATTTT.

The chain carries TRBV10-1 and TRBJ2-5, with D possibly TRBD2 on 6 matching bases. The CDR3 has 16 amino acids. Trimming took 0 bases from V and 3 from J, leaving 14 bases between them. Germline V gives CDR1 WNHNN, CDR2 SYGVQD (reference sequence). The DNA of the CDR3 is TGCGCCAGCAGTGAGTCGGGGCGGGGATTGGAAGAGACCCAGTACTTC. It encodes CASSESGRGLEETQYF.

This clone was detected only once. The chain carries TRBV24-1 and TRBJ1-4; D gene uncertain. Between the trimmed V and J ends, which lost 9 bases and 6 bases, there was a span of 13 bases. Germline lookup yields CDR1 KGHDR and CDR2 SFDVKD. This CDR3 is built from 13 residues. CDR3 residues: CATGEGADEKLFF. DNA of the CDR3: TGTGCCACCGGGGAGGGAGCGGATGAAAAACTGTTTTTT.

The rearrangement uses TRBV7-9 and TRBJ1-2; 11 bases align to TRBD1. Germline V gene sequence: CDR1 SEHNR, CDR2 FQNEAQ (reference sequence). This CDR3 is 14 amino acids long. Unmatched junction bases numbered 3, after V lost 5 bases and J lost 4 bases. CDR3: CASSQDRGLYGYTF. CDR3 nucleotide sequence: TGTGCCAGCAGCCAGGACAGGGGGCTCTATGGCTACACCTTC.

This clone appeared a single time. V is TRBV5-1 and J is TRBJ2-7; 8 bases line up with TRBD2. Looked up from germline, CDR1 is SGHRS and CDR2 is YFSETQ. Trimming took 3 bases from V and 2 from J; bases not matched to a gene: 4. This CDR3 comprises 14 residues. In DNA, the CDR3 is TGCGCCAGCAGCTACCAGCGGGGGACCTACGAGCAGTACTTC. It is translated as CASSYQRGTYEQYF.

V gene TRBV4-3 combines with J gene TRBJ2-1, with 12 bases that match TRBD2. From germline, CDR1 is LGHNA and CDR2 YSLEER. With 6 bases clipped from V and 6 bases from J, the junction kept 3 bases outside the gene matches. The CDR3 length is 14 residues. The chain's CDR3 is CASSPGLAGNEQFF. In DNA form, the CDR3 reads TGCGCCAGCAGTCCGGGACTAGCGGGCAATGAGCAGTTCTTC.